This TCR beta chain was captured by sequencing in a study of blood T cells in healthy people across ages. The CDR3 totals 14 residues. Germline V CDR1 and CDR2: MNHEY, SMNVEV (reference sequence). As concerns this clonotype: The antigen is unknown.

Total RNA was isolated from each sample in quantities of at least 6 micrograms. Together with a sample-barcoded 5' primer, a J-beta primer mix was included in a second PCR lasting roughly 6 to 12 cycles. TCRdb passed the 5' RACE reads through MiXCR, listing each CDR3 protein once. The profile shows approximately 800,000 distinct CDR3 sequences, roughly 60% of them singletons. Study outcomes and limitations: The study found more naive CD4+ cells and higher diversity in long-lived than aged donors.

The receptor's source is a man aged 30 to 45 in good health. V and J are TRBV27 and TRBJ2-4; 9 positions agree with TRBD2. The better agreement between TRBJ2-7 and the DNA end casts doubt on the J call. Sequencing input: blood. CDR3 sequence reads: CASSLAGGTLEQYF. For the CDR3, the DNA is TGTGCCAGCAGTTTAGCGGGGGGGACCCTCGAGCAGTACTTC.